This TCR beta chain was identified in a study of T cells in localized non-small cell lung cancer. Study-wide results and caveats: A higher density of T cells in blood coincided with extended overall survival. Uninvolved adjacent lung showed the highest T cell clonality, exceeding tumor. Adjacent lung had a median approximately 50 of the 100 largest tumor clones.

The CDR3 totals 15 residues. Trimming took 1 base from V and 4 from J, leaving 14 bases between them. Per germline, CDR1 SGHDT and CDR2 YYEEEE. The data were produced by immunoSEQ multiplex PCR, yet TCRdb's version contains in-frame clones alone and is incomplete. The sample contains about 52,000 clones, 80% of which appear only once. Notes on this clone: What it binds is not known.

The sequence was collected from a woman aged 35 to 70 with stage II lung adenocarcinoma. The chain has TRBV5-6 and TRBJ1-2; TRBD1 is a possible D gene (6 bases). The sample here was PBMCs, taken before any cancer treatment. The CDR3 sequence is CASSLHPGVIYGYTF. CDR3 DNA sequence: TGTGCCAGCAGCTTGCATCCAGGGGTCATCTATGGCTACACCTTC.